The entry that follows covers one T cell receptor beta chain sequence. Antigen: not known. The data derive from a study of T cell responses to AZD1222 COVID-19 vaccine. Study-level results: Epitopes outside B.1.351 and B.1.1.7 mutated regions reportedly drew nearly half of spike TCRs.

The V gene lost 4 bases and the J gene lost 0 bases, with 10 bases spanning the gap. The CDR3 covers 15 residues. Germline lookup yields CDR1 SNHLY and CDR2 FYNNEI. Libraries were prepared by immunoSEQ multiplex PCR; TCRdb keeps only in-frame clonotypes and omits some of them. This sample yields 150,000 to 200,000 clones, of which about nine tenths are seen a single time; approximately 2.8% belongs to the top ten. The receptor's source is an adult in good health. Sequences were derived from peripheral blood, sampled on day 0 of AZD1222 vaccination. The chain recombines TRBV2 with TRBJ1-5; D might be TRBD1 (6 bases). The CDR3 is CASSATGNSNQPQHF. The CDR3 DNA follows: TGTGCCAGCAGTGCTACAGGGAATAGCAATCAGCCCCAGCATTTT.